This T cell receptor beta chain was recorded in a study of shared clonotypes between healthy human individuals. Study outcomes and limitations: Sample collection involved blood only; tissue repertoires are likely different. The study found lower generation probabilities in non-shared clonotypes than in those shared by all four donors.

Execution of the assay was at deep level. Sequencing used immunoSEQ multiplex PCR; TCRdb keeps in-frame clones, though not all of them. The sample carries 2 million to 2.5 million clones, less than 95% recorded once. With respect to this clone: Antigen: not known.

The CDR3 totals 14 residues. Germline-derived CDR1 and CDR2 are SGDLS and YYNGEE. V lost 1 base, J lost 0 bases, and 8 bases lay in between. The TCR comes from a man aged 18 to 29 in good health. Some clones in this sample may be carry-over from other donors' samples. V gene TRBV9 combines with J gene TRBJ2-7; the D gene is possibly TRBD1 (5 bases). Sequenced: naive CD4+ T cells from PBMCs. This sample's subset: CD45RA+ positively selected. The CDR3 spells CASSVSRDSYEQYF. In DNA form, the CDR3 reads TGTGCCAGCAGCGTAAGCAGGGACTCCTACGAGCAGTACTTC. The whole variable domain, remainder taken from reference TRBV9 and TRBJ2-7, is DSGVTQTPKHLITATGQRVTLRCSPRSGDLSVYWYQQSLDQGLQFLIQYYNGEERAKGNILERFSAQQFPDLHSELNLSSLELGDSALYFCASSVSRDSYEQYFGPGTRLTVT.